The 23 T cell receptor beta chains given below trace back to one sample, sequenced in a study of cytomegalovirus exposure and HLA in healthy donors. Vbeta (60) and Jbeta (13) primers were used in the PCR. Clones were sequenced by immunoSEQ multiplex PCR, and TCRdb holds only the in-frame ones, with some missing. This table holds 120,000 or so clones, 75% to 80% found once. The source material was PBMCs. The source of these receptors is a woman between 35 and 50 years old in good health and CMV-seronegative.

The V and J genes are TRBV4-2 and TRBJ2-6; a weak D match, TRBD2 (5 bases). Germline-derived CDR1 and CDR2 are LGHNA and YNFKEQ. The CDR3 spans 18 residues. Trimming stripped 1 base from V and 0 bases from J, with 13 bases between. CDR3 coding DNA: TGTGCCAGCAGCCAAGCAGGTTCAGCGGACTCTGGGGCCAACGTCCTGACTTTC. This encodes CASSQAGSADSGANVLTF.

The J gene is TRBJ2-1, the V gene TRBV5-1; 9 bases align to TRBD1. This CDR3 comprises 13 residues. In germline, CDR1 is SGHRS, CDR2 YFSETQ. The trim removed 5 bases at V and 3 bases at J, leaving 0 bases unmatched. The CDR3 is CASRGQGYNEQFF. DNA of the CDR3: TGCGCCAGCAGGGGACAGGGCTACAATGAGCAGTTCTTC.

About this clone: This CDR3 is also generated by other DNA sequences in the sample. The rearrangement joins TRBV27 to TRBJ2-1, with unresolved D. Per germline, CDR1 MNHEY and CDR2 SMNVEV (reference sequence). Trimming took 5 bases from V and 0 from J, leaving 5 bases between them. The CDR3 extends over 13 amino acids. The chain's CDR3 is CASSLSSYNEQFF. The DNA of the CDR3 is TGTGCCAGCAGTCTCAGCTCCTACAATGAGCAGTTCTTC.

This clone was counted a few times. The genes are TRBV25-1 and TRBJ2-2, with D tentatively TRBD1 (5 bases). CDR1 is MGHDK, CDR2 SYGVNS, per germline. Trimming pared 0 bases from V and 3 bases from J, leaving 5 bases between. This CDR3 comprises 14 residues. This CDR3 is CASSEYRDTGELFF. The CDR3 bases are TGTGCCAGCAGTGAATACAGGGACACCGGGGAGCTGTTTTTT.

The chain has TRBV28 and TRBJ2-5; 7 bases line up with TRBD1. Per germline, CDR1 MDHEN and CDR2 SYDVKM. CDR3 length equals 14 residues. V dropped 2 bases and J dropped 4; count of bases not matched to a gene: 4. CDR3 loop: CASSLEGARETQYF. The CDR3 DNA is TGTGCCAGCAGTTTAGAGGGGGCACGAGAGACCCAGTACTTC.

This clone was picked up a small number of times. The V and J genes are TRBV6-1 and TRBJ1-4, with D hard to call. The CDR3 runs 15 residues. V was shortened by 2 bases and J by 7 bases, with 14 bases between the two germline ends. Per germline, CDR1 MNHNS and CDR2 SASEGT. The CDR3 DNA follows: TGTGCCAGCAGTGAATTTGGAGGAATGGGTGAAAAACTGTTTTTT. Its translation: CASSEFGGMGEKLFF.

The chain links TRBV6-4 to TRBJ1-1, with TRBD1 matching 9 bases. The CDR3 length is 13 residues. The ends lost 10 bases at V and 0 bases at J; junction bases unmatched: 3. Germline CDR1 reads MRHNA; CDR2 reads SNTAGT. CDR3 loop: CANDRGLNTEAFF. CDR3 bases: TGTGCCAACGACAGGGGGTTGAACACTGAAGCTTTCTTT.

This clone was seen a handful of times. This chain links TRBV10-3 with TRBJ2-1, with D possibly being TRBD1 (6 bases). The CDR3 is made up of 17 amino acids. Germline values: CDR1 ENHRY, CDR2 SYGVKD. The germline V and J ends were trimmed by 8 bases and 0 bases, with 20 bases remaining between them. CDR3 region: CAIRGGPPDSSYNEQFF. The CDR3 DNA reads as TGTGCCATCCGGGGCGGGCCACCGGACAGCTCCTACAATGAGCAGTTCTTC.

The V call is TRBV7-9, the J call TRBJ2-7; 9 bases align to TRBD1. Germline V gene lookup returns CDR1 SEHNR and CDR2 FQNEAQ (reference sequence). The CDR3 spans 19 residues. V shed 1 base, J shed 6 bases, and the junction held 19 bases outside the gene matches. CDR3 DNA sequence: TGTGCCAGCAGCTTAGATCAGTGGCCGGTGGGACAGGGTCCTCTCGAGCAGTACTTC. Its protein product is CASSLDQWPVGQGPLEQYF.

The chain links TRBV18 to TRBJ2-1; D is unresolved. Trimming removed 8 bases at V and 5 bases at J, with 19 bases between. The CDR3 length is 15 residues. Germline V CDR1 and CDR2: KGHSH, LQKENI. The CDR3 DNA follows: TGTGCCAGCACGACCTTCACCCGAGGAGACAATGAGCAGTTCTTC. The encoded protein is CASTTFTRGDNEQFF.

This clone was seen a handful of times. This chain joins TRBV7-2 and TRBJ1-5; 8 nucleotides agree with TRBD1. There are 15 residues in the CDR3. Trimming took 5 bases from V and 7 from J; bases not matched to a gene: 10. Germline V gene lookup returns CDR1 SGHTA and CDR2 FQGNSA. The CDR3 loop is CASSHTQGAGQPQHF. The CDR3 DNA reads as TGTGCCAGCAGCCATACTCAGGGGGCCGGGCAGCCCCAGCATTTT.

The chain employs TRBV5-4 and TRBJ2-5, with 12 positions matching TRBD2. J was trimmed by 5 bases and V by 5 bases; bases with no gene match: 10. This CDR3 is 16 amino acids long. Germline assignment: CDR1 SGHNT and CDR2 YYREEE (reference sequence). CDR3 amino acids: CASRLYGTSGRETQYF. CDR3 nucleotide sequence: TGTGCCAGCAGACTCTATGGGACTAGCGGGCGGGAGACCCAGTACTTC.

This chain joins TRBV27 and TRBJ2-2; D is possibly TRBD2 (8 bases). CDR1 is MNHEY, CDR2 SMNVEV, per germline (reference sequence). The CDR3 extends over 18 amino acids. V was trimmed by 5 bases and J by 0 bases, leaving 19 bases between them. The CDR3 protein is CASSPHPGGGTNTGELFF. For the CDR3, the DNA is TGTGCCAGCAGTCCCCATCCGGGAGGGGGCACGAACACCGGGGAGCTGTTTTTT.

V usage is TRBV7-8 and J usage is TRBJ1-2, with TRBD1 matching 9 bases. Germline CDR1 and CDR2: SGHVS and FQNEAQ. The CDR3 spans 15 residues. V lost 7 bases to trimming and J lost 3 bases; unmatched junction nucleotides: 9. CDR3 sequence (DNA): TGTGCCAGCACCTTCTACAGGGGGCGCTACTATGGCTACACCTTC. The encoded protein is CASTFYRGRYYGYTF.

The chain has TRBV20-1 and TRBJ2-5; TRBD2 aligns across 7 bases. The CDR3 is 11 residues long. J gave up 4 bases and V 7 bases, and 3 bases lay outside the gene matches. Germline V CDR1 and CDR2: DFQATT, SNEGSKA (reference sequence). Here the CDR3 DNA reads TGCAGTGTCCGCGGGAGAGAGACCCAGTACTTC. This translates into CSVRGRETQYF.

The CDR3 reads CASSLASGTGIEQYF. CDR3 sequence (DNA): TGTGCCAGCAGCTTAGCCTCGGGGACAGGGATCGAGCAGTACTTC. The chain uses TRBV11-2 and TRBJ2-7, with 9 bases fitting TRBD1. After removal of 1 base from V and 6 bases from J, the junction contained 7 bases not matched to a gene. In germline, CDR1 is SGHAT, CDR2 FQNNGV. The CDR3 contains 15 residues.

CDR3 residues: CATTHQSGNTIYF. Here the CDR3 DNA reads TGTGCCACCACACATCAATCTGGAAACACCATATATTTT. The chain uses TRBV28 and TRBJ1-3; D is unclear. Trimming stripped 10 bases from V and 1 base from J, with 11 bases between. Germline V lookup: CDR1 MDHEN, CDR2 SYDVKM. The CDR3 covers 13 residues.

V usage is TRBV7-9 and J usage is TRBJ1-6, with 7 bases that match TRBD1. V shed 4 bases and J 13 bases; nucleotides not matched to a gene: 13. Germline values: CDR1 SEHNR, CDR2 FQNEAQ (reference sequence). This CDR3 region has 15 residues. The chain's CDR3 is CASSSTGTAVGPLHF. CDR3 DNA sequence: TGTGCCAGCAGCTCGACCGGGACAGCCGTCGGCCCCCTCCACTTT.

The gene calls are TRBV20-1 and TRBJ2-4; D might be TRBD2 (5 bases). Germline V gene lookup returns CDR1 DFQATT and CDR2 SNEGSKA (reference sequence). The CDR3 runs to 11 residues. Trimming removed 5 bases from V and 9 bases from J, with 11 bases in between. The CDR3 protein is CSAGAEGIQYF. The CDR3 nucleotides are TGCAGTGCTGGAGCAGAGGGCATTCAGTACTTC.

This rearrangement joins TRBV18 to TRBJ2-3, with D possibly being TRBD1 (5 bases). Germline-derived CDR1 and CDR2 are KGHSH and LQKENI. The CDR3 extends over 15 amino acids. Trimming left V 1 base short and J 6 bases short, with 14 bases between. The CDR3 is CASSPQGILTDTQYF. CDR3 in DNA: TGTGCCAGCTCACCACAGGGGATACTCACGGATACGCAGTATTTT.

The chain is built from TRBV7-2 and TRBJ2-1; D perhaps matches TRBD1 (5 bases). Germline V gives CDR1 SGHTA, CDR2 FQGNSA. The CDR3 contains 15 residues. V was shortened by 3 bases and J by 3 bases, with 12 bases between the two germline ends. CDR3 sequence: CASSFTQGFYNEQFF. The CDR3, as DNA: TGTGCCAGCAGCTTCACGCAGGGTTTCTACAATGAGCAGTTCTTC.

The chain uses TRBV28 and TRBJ2-7, with D possibly TRBD1 on 6 matching bases. CDR1 MDHEN and CDR2 SYDVKM come from the germline V gene. The CDR3 is 14 amino acids. Between the trimmed V and J ends, which lost 6 bases and 3 bases, there was a span of 15 bases. For the CDR3, the DNA is TGTGCCAGCAGCCTTCCGGACAGTTACTACGAGCAGTACTTC. It translates to CASSLPDSYYEQYF.

The V and J genes are TRBV28 and TRBJ2-1; 7 bases align to TRBD1. The CDR3 is 11 amino acids. With 8 bases clipped from V and 12 bases from J, the junction kept 7 bases outside the gene matches. Germline CDR1 reads MDHEN; CDR2 reads SYDVKM. The CDR3 DNA reads TGTGCCAGCCACAGGGGTAAGGGGCAGTTCTTC. This gives the protein CASHRGKGQFF.